The present entry profiles one T cell receptor beta chain with its context. Its antigen is unknown. Amplification yielded TCR beta CDR3 regions, with RNA transcripts as the source. The TCR CDR3 was amplified in a first-round RT-PCR using the HTBI primer set. TCRdb reprocessed the multiplex PCR reads with MiXCR, giving one entry per CDR3 protein. Here the sample spans about 400,000 distinct CDR3 sequences, 14% to 15% being singletons. Calling Graves' hyperthyroidism stable meant ophthalmopathy did not progress within 18 months. The entry originates in a study of T cells in Graves' hyperthyroidism and ophthalmopathy. Regarding the study as a whole: Blood samples included most of the expanded thyroid clonotypes exceeding 0.001.

Per the germline V gene, CDR1 is KGHDR and CDR2 is SFDVKD. V was cut by 7 bases and J by 5 bases, with 7 bases left in between. CDR3 length: 12 residues. V usage is TRBV24-1 and J usage is TRBJ2-2; D uncertain. The specimen sequenced was blood. This sequence was found in a woman in her twenties or thirties with Graves' hyperthyroidism. The CDR3: CATRALTGELFF. CDR3 sequence (DNA): TGTGCCACCAGGGCCCTTACCGGGGAGCTGTTTTTT.